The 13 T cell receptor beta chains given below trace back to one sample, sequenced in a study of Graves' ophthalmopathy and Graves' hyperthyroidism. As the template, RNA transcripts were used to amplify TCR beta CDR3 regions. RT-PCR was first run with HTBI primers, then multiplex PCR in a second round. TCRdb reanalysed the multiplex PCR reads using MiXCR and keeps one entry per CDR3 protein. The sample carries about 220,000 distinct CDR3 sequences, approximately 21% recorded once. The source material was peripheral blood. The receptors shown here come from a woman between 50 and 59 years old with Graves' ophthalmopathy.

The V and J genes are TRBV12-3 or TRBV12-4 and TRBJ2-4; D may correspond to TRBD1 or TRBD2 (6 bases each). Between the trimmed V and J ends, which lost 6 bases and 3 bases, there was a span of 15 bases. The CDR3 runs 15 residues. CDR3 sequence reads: CASSPTGAVKNIQYF. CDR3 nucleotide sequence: TGTGCCAGCAGCCCGACGGGGGCGGTCAAAAACATTCAGTACTTC.

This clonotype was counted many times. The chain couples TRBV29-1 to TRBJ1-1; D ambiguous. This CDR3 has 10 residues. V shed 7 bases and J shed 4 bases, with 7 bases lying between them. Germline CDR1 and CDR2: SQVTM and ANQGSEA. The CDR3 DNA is TGCAGCGGTGTGACCACTGAAGCTTTCTTT. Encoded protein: CSGVTTEAFF.

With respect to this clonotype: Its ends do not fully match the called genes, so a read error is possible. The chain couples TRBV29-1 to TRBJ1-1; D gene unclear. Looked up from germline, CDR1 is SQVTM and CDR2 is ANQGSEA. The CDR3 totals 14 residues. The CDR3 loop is CRVGGLHMNTEAFF. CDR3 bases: TGCAGGGTTGGAGGGCTACATATGAACACTGAAGCTTTCTTT.

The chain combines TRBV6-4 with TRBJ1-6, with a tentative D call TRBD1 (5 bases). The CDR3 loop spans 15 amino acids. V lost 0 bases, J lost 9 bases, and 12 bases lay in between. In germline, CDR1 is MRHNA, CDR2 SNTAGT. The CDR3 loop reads CASSDSAGSGSPLHF. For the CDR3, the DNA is TGTGCCAGCAGTGACTCGGCAGGGTCAGGTTCACCCCTCCACTTT.

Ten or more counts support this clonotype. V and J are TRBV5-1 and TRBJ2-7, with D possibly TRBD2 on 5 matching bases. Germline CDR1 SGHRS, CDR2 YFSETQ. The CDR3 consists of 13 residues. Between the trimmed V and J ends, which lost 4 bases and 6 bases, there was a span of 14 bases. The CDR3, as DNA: TGCGCCAGCAGCGCGGGTGGGGATCTCGAGCAGTACTTC. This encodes CASSAGGDLEQYF.

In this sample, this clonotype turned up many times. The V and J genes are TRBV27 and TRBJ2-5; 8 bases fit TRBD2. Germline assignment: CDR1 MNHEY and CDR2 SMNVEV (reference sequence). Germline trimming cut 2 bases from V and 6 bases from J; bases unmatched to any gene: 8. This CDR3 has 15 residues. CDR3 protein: CASSLGLAGGQTQYF. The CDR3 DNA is TGTGCCAGCAGTTTAGGCCTAGCGGGCGGACAGACCCAGTACTTC.

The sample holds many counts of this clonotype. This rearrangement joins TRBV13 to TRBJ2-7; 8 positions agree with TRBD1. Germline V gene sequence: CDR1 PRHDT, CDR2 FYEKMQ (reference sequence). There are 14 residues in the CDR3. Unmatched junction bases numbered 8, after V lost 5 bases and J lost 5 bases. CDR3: CASSPRQGWNEQYF. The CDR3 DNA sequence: TGTGCCAGCAGCCCCCGACAGGGGTGGAACGAGCAGTACTTC.

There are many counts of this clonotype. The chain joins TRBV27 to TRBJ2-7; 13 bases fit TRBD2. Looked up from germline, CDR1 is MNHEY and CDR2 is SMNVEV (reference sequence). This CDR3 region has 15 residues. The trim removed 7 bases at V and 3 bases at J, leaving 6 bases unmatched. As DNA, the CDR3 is TGTGCCAGCAAACGGACTAGCGGGAGTATCTACGAGCAGTACTTC. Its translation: CASKRTSGSIYEQYF.

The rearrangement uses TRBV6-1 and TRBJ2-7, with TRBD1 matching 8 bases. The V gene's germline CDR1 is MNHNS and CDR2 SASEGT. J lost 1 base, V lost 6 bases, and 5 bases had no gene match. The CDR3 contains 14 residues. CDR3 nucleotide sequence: TGTGCCAGCAGATTGAGACAGGGGTCCTACGAGCAGTACTTC. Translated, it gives CASRLRQGSYEQYF.

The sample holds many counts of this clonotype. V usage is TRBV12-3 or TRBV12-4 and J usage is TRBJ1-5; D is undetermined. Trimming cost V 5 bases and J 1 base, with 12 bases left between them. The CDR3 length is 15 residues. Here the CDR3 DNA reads TGTGCCAGCAGTAACGCCTTCGGGAGCAATCAGCCCCAGCATTTT. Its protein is CASSNAFGSNQPQHF.

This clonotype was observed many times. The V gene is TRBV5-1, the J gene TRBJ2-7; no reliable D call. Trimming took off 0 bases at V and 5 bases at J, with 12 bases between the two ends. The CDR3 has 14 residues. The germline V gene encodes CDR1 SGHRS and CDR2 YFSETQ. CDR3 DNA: TGCGCCAGCAGCTTGGCGGGCCCTCCCCACGAGCAGTACTTC. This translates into CASSLAGPPHEQYF.

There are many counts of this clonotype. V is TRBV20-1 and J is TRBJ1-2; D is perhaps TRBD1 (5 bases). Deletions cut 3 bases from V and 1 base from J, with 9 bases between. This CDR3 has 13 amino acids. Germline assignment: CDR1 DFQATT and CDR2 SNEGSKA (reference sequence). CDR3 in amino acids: CSARGGGNYGYTF. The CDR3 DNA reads TGCAGTGCTAGGGGGGGAGGTAACTATGGCTACACCTTC.

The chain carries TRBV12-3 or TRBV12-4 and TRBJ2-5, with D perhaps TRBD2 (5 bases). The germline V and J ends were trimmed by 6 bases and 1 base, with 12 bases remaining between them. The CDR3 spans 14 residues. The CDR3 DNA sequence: TGTGCCAGCAGCTACGGGGATTTCCAAGAGACCCAGTACTTC. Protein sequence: CASSYGDFQETQYF.